This T cell receptor beta chain emerged from a study of Graves' ophthalmopathy and Graves' hyperthyroidism (dated by TCRdb to the late 2010s). In the study overall: Peripheral blood was collected at initial diagnosis, prior to any treatment. In total, over 130 blood samples were TCR-sequenced: approximately 40 ophthalmopathy, 80 or so hyperthyroidism and roughly 17 hyperthyroidism-to-ophthalmopathy patients. In more than five hyperthyroidism patients, the T-cell repertoires found in thyroid tissue were compared with those found in blood. Once sampling was done, hyperthyroidism patients were given methimazole at a starting dose of 30 mg daily, while ophthalmopathy patients were given high-dose intravenous methylprednisolone. For training and testing, the 80 to 100 patients in the discovery cohort were randomly divided in a 7:3 ratio. To tell Graves' ophthalmopathy apart from Graves' hyperthyroidism, and to predict which patients would progress to ophthalmopathy, the study relied on TCR beta repertoire signatures. For independent validation, a separate cohort was made up of 18 hyperthyroidism patients plus 17 patients who later progressed from hyperthyroidism to ophthalmopathy. To explore V-J signatures distinguishing ophthalmopathy from hyperthyroidism, a discovery set of more than 95 patients (fewer than 45 ophthalmopathy, over 55 stable hyperthyroidism) was enrolled.

Hyperthyroidism was considered stable if no progression to ophthalmopathy occurred within 18 months of follow-up. Hyperthyroidism patients were newly diagnosed, were aged 18 to 65 years, and had a disease duration under 2 months. Patients with other autoimmune diseases, uncontrolled infections, pregnancy or lactation were excluded. Clinical symptoms, serum thyroxine, TRAb, thyroid ultrasound and orbital computed tomography formed the basis of the diagnosis. Ficoll-Paque density gradient centrifugation was used to isolate PBMCs from around 10 ml of fresh peripheral blood. Total RNA was extracted using Trizol reagent, and RNA quality was checked on an Agilent 2100 Bioanalyzer. V is clipped by 6 bases and J by 5 bases, and the sequence between their germline boundaries is 16 bases long. Taken from the germline V gene, the CDR1 and CDR2 loops are SNHLY and FYNNEI. Counted from cysteine to phenylalanine, this CDR3 has 15 amino acids. Of the read, only the CDR3 DNA is kept; its 45 bases are in frame from base 1.

Paper-wide results and their limitations: Ophthalmopathy was separated from stable hyperthyroidism by the 13-signature model with about 88% sensitivity and about 81% specificity in cross-validation and with 80%/75% in the test set. Most of the expanded thyroid clonotypes with a frequency above 0.001 were also detected in blood, and it was suggested that the thyroid immune response may be reflected by blood repertoires. In validation, the model predicted ophthalmopathy progression with more than 70% sensitivity and 72% to 80% specificity; roughly 12 predicted patients were CT-confirmed with GO in a median of approximately six months. No statistical method was used to predetermine the sample size, and group allocation was not hidden from the investigators.

For repertoire sequencing, the TCR beta CDR3 regions were amplified from RNA transcripts. The first round was an RT-PCR using HTBI primers with the Qiagen OneStep RT-PCR kit, and this first round was followed by a second-round multiplex PCR, then size selection and purification. The libraries underwent paired-end sequencing with 100 bp reads on an Illumina HiSeq2000. In the original analysis: Reads were processed with SOAPnuke, discarding reads with adapters, uncalled bases, mean Phred below 15, or no exact constant-primer or identifier match. High-quality paired reads were merged with COPE v1.2.5. Each unique nucleotide sequence was treated as a clonotype, and MiTCR v1.1 was used to align the clonotypes to the IMGT TRB V, D and J references. The analysis was limited to V-J combinations with a frequency above 0.0001, which together covered approximately 99% of repertoires. For each V-J combination, a TCR clonal expansion and chaos score was defined as the ratio of F50 clonal expansion to chaos observed in the TCRdist matrix. Features were reduced by Welch's t-statistics and random forest to over 10 V-J combinations, which fed a naive Bayes classifier. The Morisita-Horn index was used to measure how similar the thyroid and blood repertoires were. The public reads were quality trimmed at Q25 with fastp and then assembled into clones with MiXCR by TCRdb, keeping productive beta chains. Rows with one shared CDR3 protein collapse into an entry with the most common genes and DNA. TCRdb, not the original authors, processed these V and J calls. This sample holds a few hundred thousand distinct CDR3 sequences; approximately 15% were observed only once. Of the sample, 5.5% to 7% is held by the ten largest clones.

This clonotype was seen many times. Its antigen specificity is not known. No quality values exist for individual bases; no much larger clone is one base distant. The sequenced sample was peripheral blood. The rearrangement combines TRBV2 with TRBJ2-2, with no D gene named confidently. The sequence derives from a woman aged 18-29 years with stable Graves' hyperthyroidism. Donor details come from another sample of the same person, matched by shared clones. The DNA sequence is given as TGTGCCAGCAGAGCGACGTCAGAAAAAACCGGGGAGCTGTTTTTT. Translated, this is CASRATSEKTGELFF.